This entry lists 2 T cell receptor beta chains sequenced from one sample in a study of molecular identifiers for immune sequencing clone quantification. TCRdb recomputed calls from the PCR reads with MiXCR, one row per CDR3 protein. The sample has about 640,000 distinct CDR3 sequences, approximately 20% seen once. Sequencing was performed on naive CD8+ T cells from blood, with Jurkat cell RNA spiked in. Stated subset: FACS-sorted CD8+CD4-CCR7+CD45RA+ naive T cells. These receptors came from a human donor in good health. Some libraries in this study had Jurkat cell RNA spiked in.

Turning to this clonotype: Since a much larger clone is just one base distant, this may be a read error. The chain couples TRBV10-3 to TRBJ2-5; maybe TRBD1 (5 bases). The CDR3 has 17 residues. The germline V gene has CDR1 ENHRY and CDR2 SYGVKD. The CDR3 region is CAISESGTGDFQETQHF. CDR3 bases: TGTGCCATCAGTGAGTCGGGTACAGGAGACTTTCAAGAGACCCAGCACTTC.

This clonotype was counted between two and nine times. The chain couples TRBV28 to TRBJ2-5; 8 nucleotides match TRBD2. Germline values: CDR1 MDHEN, CDR2 SYDVKM. Trimming removed 6 bases from V and 5 bases from J; junction bases left unmatched: 14. This CDR3 is 16 amino acids long. For the CDR3, the DNA is TGTGCCAGCAGGGGGGGGTTGAGCGGGAGTCGGGAGACCCAGTACTTC. Its protein is CASRGGLSGSRETQYF.